This T cell receptor beta chain was captured by sequencing in a study of T cell clones after liver transplantation. Sequencing was performed with immunoSEQ multiplex PCR; in TCRdb, only in-frame clones are kept and a portion is missing. The data show about 72,000 clones, with around 90% seen just once and about 2.5% held by the top ten. Details on this clone: Its target is unknown.

Study-wide results and caveats: Migration into the graft, not deletion, may explain lost graft donor-reactive T cells.

The TCR originated in a human donor who received a liver transplant. The sequences come from CD4+ T cells from blood, collected before liver transplant.

The CDR3 DNA sequence: TGTGCCAGCAGCAAAGAATTAGCGTTAAGCACAGATACGCAGTATTTT. Residues: CASSKELALSTDTQYF. The chain has TRBV21-1 and TRBJ2-3; the table's TRBD2 call for D was not verified on the DNA. TRBV21-1 is recorded as a pseudogene. The CDR3 spans 16 residues.